This T cell receptor (beta chain) was found in a study of graft-versus-host responses after intestinal transplantation. Study overall: Every recipient underwent anti-thymocyte globulin induction, then tacrolimus and steroids for roughly 3 years.

General study points: Some patients had graft-donor T cell macrochimerism. In their allografts, the ratios of graft-versus-host to host-versus-graft T cell clones were high.

Germline CDR1 and CDR2: MGHRA and YSYEKL. Losses at the gene ends were 0 bases for V and 0 bases for J; bases not matched to a gene: 15. CDR3 size: 20 residues. With respect to this clone: The antigen is unknown.

Sequencing used immunoSEQ multiplex PCR; TCRdb keeps in-frame clones, though not all of them. Here the sample spans over 60,000 clones, about nine tenths being singletons. The source is a human patient who received an intestinal transplant, so some T cells may come from the graft donor. This specimen was bone marrow, taken 734 days after intestinal transplantation. V and J are TRBV4-1 and TRBJ1-2; 8 bases are a match to TRBD1. CDR3 DNA: TGCGCCAGCAGCCAAGAACTTCCCGGGACAGGAGTTCCTACTAACTATGGCTACACCTTC. This sequence encodes CASSQELPGTGVPTNYGYTF.